These T cell receptor beta chains were read from a single sample in a study of vaccination effects on CD4 cells after COVID-19. Their specific antigens are unknown. Produced via immunoSEQ multiplex PCR; TCRdb's table is partial and in-frame only. The table lists under 50,000 clones, roughly three quarters of them singletons. Specimen: CD4+ T cells from PBMCs cultured without peptide, collected before COVID-19 vaccination. The receptors originated from a human donor who had a prior SARS-CoV-2 infection. The conserved cysteine and the conserved F or W are not part of the CDR3 here. D genes are given only for firm matches. Rows give clone size only sometimes, using once, few, many, or a class for an expanded clone.

j_call cdr3_length clone_size v_call d_call cdr3_aa
TRBJ2-7 8 - TRBV21-1 - ASRVNEQY
TRBJ1-4 12 - TRBV9 - ASSVTAANEKLF
TRBJ2-5 12 - TRBV3-1/TRBV3-2 - ASSHPGDRETQY
TRBJ1-1 11 - TRBV5-1 - ASSLRVNTEAF
TRBJ2-1 11 - TRBV10-3 - AISEQLDNEQF
TRBJ1-3 13 - TRBV6-1 - ASSESPGEGNTIY
TRBJ1-3 15 few TRBV4-2 TRBD1 ASSQVSRGDAGNTIY
TRBJ1-1 12 few TRBV30 - AWSLGGMNTEAF
TRBJ2-7 14 - TRBV5-1 TRBD2 ASSLVELAASYEQY
TRBJ2-1 13 - TRBV18 - ASSGSIAELNEQF
TRBJ2-3 13 - TRBV24-1 - ATSDSTALTDTQY
TRBJ2-7 10 - TRBV27 - ASSSGIYEQY
TRBJ2-1 11 - TRBV7-9 - ASSQLVVNEQF
TRBJ1-2 12 - TRBV6-5 TRBD1 ASRRQGAGYGYT
TRBJ2-5 11 once TRBV18 - ASSGPYQETQY
TRBJ1-5 16 - TRBV23-1 - ATTQPARQPYSNQPQH
TRBJ2-5 12 - TRBV5-1 - ASSWAGHQETQY
TRBJ2-1 13 - TRBV9 TRBD2 ASSVHPSGSSEQF
TRBJ2-7 11 - TRBV21-1 - ASPNLRGHEQY
TRBJ2-5 10 - TRBV3-1/TRBV3-2 - ASSHYSETQY
TRBJ2-3 14 - TRBV18 - ASSPRGAVGTDTQY
TRBJ1-5 11 - TRBV10-3 - AISETKDQPQH
TRBJ2-3 12 - TRBV24-1 - ATAGLGSTDTQY
TRBJ1-1 11 few TRBV3-1/TRBV3-2 - ASSPTDNTEAF
TRBJ1-5 13 once TRBV7-2 - ASSLVGWDNQPQH
TRBJ2-2 13 few TRBV5-1 TRBD2 ASSYGGRNTGELF
TRBJ2-3 14 - TRBV29-1 TRBD2 SVGALAGHSTDTQY
TRBJ1-1 13 medium-sized TRBV27 - ASSSMEAGLTEAF
TRBJ2-7 15 - TRBV6-6 - ASCLNRGAGDPNEQY
TRBJ2-7 13 - TRBV19 - ASSGYSWGTYEQY
TRBJ1-2 12 - TRBV6-1 - ASSEFGVFYGYT
TRBJ2-5 13 - TRBV19 TRBD2 ASSRTSGILQTQY
TRBJ1-4 15 once TRBV19 TRBD1 ASSIQGAAVGNEKLF
TRBJ1-1 13 - TRBV4-1 TRBD1 ASSLAGTVNTEAF
TRBJ2-2 13 once TRBV27 TRBD2 ASTAGALTTGELF